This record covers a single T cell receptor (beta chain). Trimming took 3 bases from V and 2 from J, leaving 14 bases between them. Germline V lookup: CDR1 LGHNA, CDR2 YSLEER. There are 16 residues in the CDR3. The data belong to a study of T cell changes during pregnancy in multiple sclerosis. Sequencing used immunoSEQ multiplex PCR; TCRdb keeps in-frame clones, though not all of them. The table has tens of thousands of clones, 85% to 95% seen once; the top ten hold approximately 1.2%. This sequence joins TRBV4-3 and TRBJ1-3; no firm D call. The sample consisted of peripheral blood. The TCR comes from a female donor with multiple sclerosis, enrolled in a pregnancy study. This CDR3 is CASSHDGSRAGNTIYF. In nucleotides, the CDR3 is TGCGCCAGCAGCCACGACGGTTCTCGCGCTGGAAACACCATATATTTT.